This T cell receptor beta chain was observed in a study of early T cells in non-severe SARS-CoV-2 infection. This clonotype has a handful of counts. No antigen is known for it. TCRdb re-analysed the 5' RACE reads in MiXCR, keeping a single row per CDR3 protein. The sample contains 95,000 to 110,000 distinct CDR3 sequences, around 10% of which appear only once. CDR1 is MNHEY and CDR2 is SVGEGT in the germline V gene. CDR3 length equals 14 residues. V was shortened by 8 bases and J by 0 bases, with 11 bases between the two germline ends. Study results and caveats: A preference for anti-spike CD8 responses marked VDJdb matching, which missed private and CD4 specificities.

This receptor was identified in an adult who was a healthcare worker with PCR-confirmed SARS-CoV-2 infection or an uninfected control (not recorded which). Sequenced material: whole blood. This rearrangement joins TRBV6-2 or TRBV6-3 to TRBJ2-1, with TRBD2 as a possible D gene (5 bases). The CDR3 DNA follows: TGTGCCAGCGGCGAGGGAAGCTCCTACAATGAGCAGTTCTTC. This encodes CASGEGSSYNEQFF.